These T cell receptor beta chains were read from a single sample in a study of blood T cell repertoires in COVID-19. Clones were read by immunoSEQ multiplex PCR, and TCRdb kept only the in-frame ones, dropping some. The table has a few hundred thousand clones, roughly 82% seen once. The sequencing input was peripheral blood. The receptors were sampled from an older man with acute or convalescent COVID-19. CDR3s include the opening cysteine and the closing phenylalanine or tryptophan. The D gene is left open where the match is weak. Expanded clones are given a class, and other clones once, few, many or no size at all.

.,TRBV28,TRBJ2-3,.,CASSLTDTQYF,TGTGCCAGCAGCCTCACAGATACGCAGTATTTT
TRBD1,TRBV10-3,TRBJ1-2,.,CAISEGQGRENGYTF,TGTGCCATCAGTGAGGGACAGGGACGAGAGAATGGCTACACCTTC
.,TRBV7-2,TRBJ2-3,.,CASSLQVDTQYF,TGTGCCAGCAGCTTGCAGGTGGATACGCAGTATTTT
.,TRBV5-1,TRBJ1-3,once,CASSPDSFSSGNTIYF,TGCGCCAGCAGCCCGGACAGCTTTAGCTCTGGAAACACCATATATTTT
TRBD2,TRBV3-1/TRBV3-2,TRBJ2-1,.,CASRGTSGSNEQFF,TGTGCCAGCAGGGGGACTAGCGGCAGTAATGAGCAGTTCTTC
.,TRBV6-1,TRBJ2-1,.,CASSAGHRSPYNEQFF,TGTGCCAGCAGTGCGGGACACCGGAGTCCCTACAATGAGCAGTTCTTC
TRBD1,TRBV5-1,TRBJ2-3,.,CASSPGTGTDTQYF,TGCGCCAGCAGCCCCGGGACAGGGACAGATACGCAGTATTTT
TRBD1,TRBV18,TRBJ2-7,.,CASSPRTGGGEQYF,TGTGCCAGCTCACCAAGGACAGGGGGAGGAGAGCAGTACTTC
TRBD1,TRBV3-1/TRBV3-2,TRBJ1-1,.,CASSSRDRGMAFF,TGTGCCAGCAGCTCAAGAGACAGGGGGATGGCTTTCTTT
.,TRBV5-1,TRBJ1-2,.,CASSLDGEGGYTF,TGCGCCAGCAGCTTGGATGGGGAGGGCGGCTACACCTTC
.,TRBV2,TRBJ2-7,.,CASRWRLSGADEQYF,TGTGCCAGCAGGTGGAGACTAAGCGGCGCGGACGAGCAGTACTTC
TRBD1,TRBV28,TRBJ1-1,.,CASSPRDRGPAEAFF,TGTGCCAGCAGTCCCCGGGACAGGGGGCCGGCTGAAGCTTTCTTT
.,TRBV5-6,TRBJ1-2,.,CASSPGENYGYTF,TGTGCCAGCAGTCCGGGGGAGAACTATGGCTACACCTTC
.,TRBV7-2,TRBJ1-6,.,CASSLAPGGGTPLHF,TGTGCCAGCAGCTTAGCCCCGGGAGGGGGAACACCCCTCCACTTT
TRBD2,TRBV7-9,TRBJ2-1,.,CASSLQLLAGYNEQFF,TGTGCCAGCAGCTTACAGTTGCTAGCGGGATACAATGAGCAGTTCTTC
.,TRBV5-1,TRBJ1-1,.,CASSLGSRNTEAFF,TGCGCCAGCAGCTTGGGTTCGAGGAACACTGAAGCTTTCTTT
TRBD1,TRBV28,TRBJ1-3,.,CASSTTGGRSAGNTIYF,TGTGCCAGCAGTACGACAGGGGGTAGGAGTGCTGGAAACACCATATATTTT
TRBD2,TRBV11-2,TRBJ2-3,.,CASSAAGGPVNTQYF,TGTGCCAGCAGCGCTGCGGGGGGGCCGGTAAATACGCAGTATTTT
.,TRBV3-1/TRBV3-2,TRBJ1-1,.,CASSQPGTTEAFF,TGTGCCAGCAGCCAACCGGGTACAACTGAAGCTTTCTTT
.,TRBV18,TRBJ1-1,.,CASSPRQGRTEAFF,TGTGCCAGCTCACCACGGCAGGGGAGAACTGAAGCTTTCTTT